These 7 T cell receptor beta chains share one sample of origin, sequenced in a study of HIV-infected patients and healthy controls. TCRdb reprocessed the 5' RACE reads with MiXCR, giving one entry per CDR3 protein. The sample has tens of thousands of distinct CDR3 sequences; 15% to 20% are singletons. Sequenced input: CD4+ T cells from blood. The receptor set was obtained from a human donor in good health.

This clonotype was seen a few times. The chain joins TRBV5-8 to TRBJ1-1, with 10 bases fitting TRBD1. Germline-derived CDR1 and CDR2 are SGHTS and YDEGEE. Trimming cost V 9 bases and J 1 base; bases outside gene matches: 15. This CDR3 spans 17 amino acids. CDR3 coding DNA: TGTGCCACCCGCCTTAGATTGGGGACAGGGGCGAACACTGAAGCTTTCTTT. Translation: CATRLRLGTGANTEAFF. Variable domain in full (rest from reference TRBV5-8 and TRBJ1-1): EAGVTQSPTHLIKTRGQQATLRCSPISGHTSVYWYQQALGLGLQFLLWYDEGEERNRGNFPPRFSGRQFPNYSSELNVNALELEDSALYLCATRLRLGTGANTEAFFGQGTRLTVV.

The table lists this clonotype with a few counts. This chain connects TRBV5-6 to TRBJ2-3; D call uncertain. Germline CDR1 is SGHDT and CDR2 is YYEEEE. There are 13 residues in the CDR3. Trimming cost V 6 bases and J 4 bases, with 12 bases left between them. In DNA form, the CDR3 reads TGTGCCAGCAACCCCCCCCTATCAGATACGCAGTATTTT. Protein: CASNPPLSDTQYF.

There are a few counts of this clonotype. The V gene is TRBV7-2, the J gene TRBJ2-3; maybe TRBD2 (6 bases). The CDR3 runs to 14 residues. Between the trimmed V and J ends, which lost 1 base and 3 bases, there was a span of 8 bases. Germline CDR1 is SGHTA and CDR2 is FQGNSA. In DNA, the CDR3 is TGTGCCAGCAGCTTAGGAGCGGGTACAGATACGCAGTATTTT. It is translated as CASSLGAGTDTQYF.

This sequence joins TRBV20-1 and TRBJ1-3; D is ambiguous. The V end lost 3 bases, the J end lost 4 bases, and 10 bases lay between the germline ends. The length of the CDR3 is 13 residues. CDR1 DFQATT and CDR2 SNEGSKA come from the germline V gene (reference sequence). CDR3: CSAREPLGNTIYF. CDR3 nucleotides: TGCAGTGCTAGGGAACCCCTAGGAAACACCATATATTTT.

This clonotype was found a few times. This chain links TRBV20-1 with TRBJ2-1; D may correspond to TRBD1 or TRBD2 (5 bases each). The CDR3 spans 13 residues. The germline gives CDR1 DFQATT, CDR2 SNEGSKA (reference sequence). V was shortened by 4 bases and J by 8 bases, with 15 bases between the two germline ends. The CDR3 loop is CSAIGTVGYEQFF. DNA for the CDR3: TGCAGTGCTATAGGGACCGTGGGCTATGAGCAGTTCTTC.

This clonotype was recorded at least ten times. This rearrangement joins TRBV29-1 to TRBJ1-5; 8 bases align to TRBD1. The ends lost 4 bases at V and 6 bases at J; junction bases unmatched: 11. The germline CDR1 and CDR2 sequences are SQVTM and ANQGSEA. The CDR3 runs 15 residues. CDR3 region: CSVGVGQGAGQPQHF. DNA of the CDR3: TGCAGCGTTGGGGTCGGGCAGGGGGCAGGTCAGCCCCAGCATTTT.

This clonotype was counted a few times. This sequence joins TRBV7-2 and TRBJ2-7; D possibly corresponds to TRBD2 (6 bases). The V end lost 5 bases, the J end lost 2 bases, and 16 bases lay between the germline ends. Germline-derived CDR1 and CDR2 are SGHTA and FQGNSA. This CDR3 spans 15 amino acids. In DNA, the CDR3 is TGTGCCAGCAGCCGCTCGGACTATCCAACCTACGAGCAGTACTTC. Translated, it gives CASSRSDYPTYEQYF.